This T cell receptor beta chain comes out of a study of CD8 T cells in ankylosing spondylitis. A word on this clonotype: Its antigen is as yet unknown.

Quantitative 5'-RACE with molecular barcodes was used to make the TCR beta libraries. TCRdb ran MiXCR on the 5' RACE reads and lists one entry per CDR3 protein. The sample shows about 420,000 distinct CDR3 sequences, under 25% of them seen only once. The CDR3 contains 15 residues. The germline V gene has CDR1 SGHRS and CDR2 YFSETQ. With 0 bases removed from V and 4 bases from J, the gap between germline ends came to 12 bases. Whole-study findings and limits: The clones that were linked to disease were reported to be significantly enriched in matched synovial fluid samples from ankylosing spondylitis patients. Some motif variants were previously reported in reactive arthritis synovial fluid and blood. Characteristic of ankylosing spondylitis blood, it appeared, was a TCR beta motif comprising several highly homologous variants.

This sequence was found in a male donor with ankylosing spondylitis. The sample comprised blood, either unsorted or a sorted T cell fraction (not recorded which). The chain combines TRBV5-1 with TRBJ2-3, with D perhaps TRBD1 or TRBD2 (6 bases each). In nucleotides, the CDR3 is TGCGCCAGCAGCTTGGGGGGGGCCGTGGCAGATACGCAGTATTTT. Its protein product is CASSLGGAVADTQYF.